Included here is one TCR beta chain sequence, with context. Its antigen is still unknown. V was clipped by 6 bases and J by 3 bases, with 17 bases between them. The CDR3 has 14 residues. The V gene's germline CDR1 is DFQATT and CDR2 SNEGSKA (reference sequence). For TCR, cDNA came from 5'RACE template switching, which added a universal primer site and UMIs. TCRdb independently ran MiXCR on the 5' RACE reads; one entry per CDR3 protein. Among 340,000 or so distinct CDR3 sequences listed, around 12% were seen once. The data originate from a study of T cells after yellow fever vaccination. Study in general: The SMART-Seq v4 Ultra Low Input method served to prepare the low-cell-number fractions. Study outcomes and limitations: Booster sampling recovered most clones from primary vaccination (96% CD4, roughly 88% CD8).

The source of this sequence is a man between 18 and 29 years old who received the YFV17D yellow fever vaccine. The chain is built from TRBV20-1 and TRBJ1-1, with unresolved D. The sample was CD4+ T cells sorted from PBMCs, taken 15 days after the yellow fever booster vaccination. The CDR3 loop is CSASRGPSYTEAFF. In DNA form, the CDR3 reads TGCAGTGCCTCTCGCGGCCCAAGCTACACTGAAGCTTTCTTT.